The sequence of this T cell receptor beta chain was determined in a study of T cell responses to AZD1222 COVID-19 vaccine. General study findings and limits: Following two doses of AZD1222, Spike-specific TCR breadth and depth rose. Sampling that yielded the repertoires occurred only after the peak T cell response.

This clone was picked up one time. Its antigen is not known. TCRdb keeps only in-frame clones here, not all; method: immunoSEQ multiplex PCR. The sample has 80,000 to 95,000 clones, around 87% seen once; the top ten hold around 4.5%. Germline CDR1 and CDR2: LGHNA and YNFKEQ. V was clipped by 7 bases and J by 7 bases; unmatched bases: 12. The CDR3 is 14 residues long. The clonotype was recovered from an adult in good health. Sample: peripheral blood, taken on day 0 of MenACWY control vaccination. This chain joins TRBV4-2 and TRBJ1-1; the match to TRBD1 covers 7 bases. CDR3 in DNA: TGTGCCAGCACCCCCGGGACAGCTAATTTTGAAGCTTTCTTT. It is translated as CASTPGTANFEAFF.